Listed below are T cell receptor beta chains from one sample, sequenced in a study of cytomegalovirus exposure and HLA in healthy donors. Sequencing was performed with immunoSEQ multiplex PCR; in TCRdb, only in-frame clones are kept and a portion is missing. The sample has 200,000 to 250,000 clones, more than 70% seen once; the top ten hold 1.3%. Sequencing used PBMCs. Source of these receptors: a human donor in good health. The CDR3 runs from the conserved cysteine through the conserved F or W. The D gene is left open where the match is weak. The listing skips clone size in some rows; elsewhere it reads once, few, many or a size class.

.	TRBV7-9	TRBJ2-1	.	TGTGCCAGCGGATGGGAGGGGGAGGGTTATGAGCAGTTCTTC	CASGWEGEGYEQFF
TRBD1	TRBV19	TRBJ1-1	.	TGTGCCAGTAGTATAGGGGACAGGGGGCTCGGGACTGAAGCTTTCTTT	CASSIGDRGLGTEAFF
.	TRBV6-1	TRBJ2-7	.	TGTGCCAGCAGTGTGAGACAGCCCTACGAGCAGTACTTC	CASSVRQPYEQYF
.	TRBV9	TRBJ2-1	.	TGTGCCAGCAGCGTCATGCCGGGACACCCTTACAATGAGCAGTTCTTC	CASSVMPGHPYNEQFF
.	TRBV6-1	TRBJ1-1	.	TGTGCCAGCAGTGAAAGGGCCGAGGGTGAAGCTTTCTTT	CASSERAEGEAFF
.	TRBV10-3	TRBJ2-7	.	TGTGCCATCAGCAATCAGGGTTACGAGCAGTACTTC	CAISNQGYEQYF
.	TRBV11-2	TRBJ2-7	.	TGTGCCAGCAGCTTAACGGCGGAGCTCTCCTACGAGCAGTACTTC	CASSLTAELSYEQYF
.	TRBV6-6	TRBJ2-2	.	TGTGCCAGCAGTTACGTAATAGCAGCTGACACCGGGGAGCTGTTTTTT	CASSYVIAADTGELFF
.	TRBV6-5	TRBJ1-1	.	TGTGCCAGCAGTTACGTTGCAGACACTGAAGCTTTCTTT	CASSYVADTEAFF
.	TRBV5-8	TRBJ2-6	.	TGTGCCAGCAGCTTGCCAGGGGCCAGGATTATCTCTGGGGCCAACGTCCTGACTTTC	CASSLPGARIISGANVLTF
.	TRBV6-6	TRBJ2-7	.	TGTGCCAGCAGCCCGGGACTCAGGACCTATGAGCAGTACTTC	CASSPGLRTYEQYF
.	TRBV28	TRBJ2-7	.	TGTGCCAGCAAGAGTAGCAGTACCTACGAGCAGTACTTC	CASKSSSTYEQYF
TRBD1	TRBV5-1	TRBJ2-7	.	TGCGCCAGCAGCTTTGAACACGGACAGGACGTCTCCTACGAGCAGTACTTC	CASSFEHGQDVSYEQYF
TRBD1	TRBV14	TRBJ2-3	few	TGTGCCAGCAGCCACTGGACAGGGGGCATGGCAGATACGCAGTATTTT	CASSHWTGGMADTQYF
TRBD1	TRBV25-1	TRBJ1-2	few	TGTGCCAGCAGTGACCCGTACACGACAGGGGCTTATGGCTACACCTTC	CASSDPYTTGAYGYTF
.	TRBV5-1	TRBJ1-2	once	TGCGCCAGCAGCTTGGCGGGAGGGGGAGTTCAGAATGGCTACACCTTC	CASSLAGGGVQNGYTF
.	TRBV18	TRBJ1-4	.	TGTGCCAGCTCACCACCGAGACAGGTAATAATGAGGGGACTGTTTTTT	CASSPPRQVIMRGLFF
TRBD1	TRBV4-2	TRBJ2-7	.	TGTGCCAGCAGCCAAGATCTCCCAGGGGGCGACGAGCAGTACTTC	CASSQDLPGGDEQYF
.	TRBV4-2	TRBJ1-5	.	TGTGCCAGCAGCCAAGGGTCCCTCGGAGGCATAAAAAATCAGCCCCAGCATTTT	CASSQGSLGGIKNQPQHF
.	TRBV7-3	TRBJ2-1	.	TGTGCCAGCAGCTTGTCGGGAGCGGTTGCCTACAATGAGCAGTTCTTC	CASSLSGAVAYNEQFF
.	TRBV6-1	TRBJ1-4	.	TGTGCCAGCAGTGATAGGGGCGGGGTGGGGGGTGAAAAACTGTTTTTT	CASSDRGGVGGEKLFF
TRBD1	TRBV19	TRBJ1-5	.	TGTGCCAGTAGTATCCCCCCGCGACAGGGAAGGGATCAGCCCCAGCATTTT	CASSIPPRQGRDQPQHF
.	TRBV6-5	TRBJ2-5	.	TGTGCCAGCAAGAGGTCTGGCCGAAAAGAGACCCAGTACTTC	CASKRSGRKETQYF
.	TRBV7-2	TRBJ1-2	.	TGTGCCAGCAGATCCACAGATTACTATGGCTACACCTTC	CASRSTDYYGYTF
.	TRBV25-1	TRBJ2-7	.	TGTGCCAGCATGCGGGGAATCTACGAGCAGTACTTC	CASMRGIYEQYF
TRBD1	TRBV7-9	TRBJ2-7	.	TGTGCCAGCAGCTTCTTACCGACGGACAGGGGCTTTTACGAGCAGTACTTC	CASSFLPTDRGFYEQYF
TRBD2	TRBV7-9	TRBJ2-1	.	TGTGCCAGCAGCTTAGCCCTAGCGGGAGGGCGGTTCTTC	CASSLALAGGRFF